The 13 T cell receptor beta chains reported below all come from one sample, sequenced in a study of lymphopenia after photon versus proton radiotherapy. Some clones are missing from TCRdb's copy, which holds only in-frame ones; the method was immunoSEQ multiplex PCR. The sample includes 6,500 to 9,000 clones, about nine tenths of them seen just once. The input for sequencing was peripheral blood, taken from a patient treated with photon-based radiotherapy. The source is a man in his 60s with cholangiocarcinoma.

The rearrangement links TRBV6-5 to TRBJ1-6, with D perhaps matching TRBD1 (5 bases). V dropped 6 bases and J dropped 7 bases, with 13 bases sitting between them. Germline V gives CDR1 MNHEY, CDR2 SVGAGI. The CDR3 spans 14 residues. The CDR3, as DNA: TGTGCCAGCAGCCTATGGGGCAGCAATTCACCCCTCCACTTT. Its protein is CASSLWGSNSPLHF.

This rearrangement joins TRBV18 to TRBJ1-1; the D is unclear. The CDR3 runs 14 residues. Germline V gene sequence: CDR1 KGHSH, CDR2 LQKENI. V was shortened by 3 bases and J by 1 base, with 9 bases between the two germline ends. The CDR3: CASSPRLENTEAFF. The CDR3 region has the DNA TGTGCCAGCTCACCGCGCCTGGAGAACACTGAAGCTTTCTTT.

The chain is built from TRBV9 and TRBJ1-3; no reliable D call. CDR1 and CDR2 (germline): SGDLS, YYNGEE. The CDR3 is made up of 15 amino acids. V was clipped by 4 bases and J by 0 bases, with 11 bases between them. The CDR3 sequence: CASSPADGSGNTIYF. The CDR3 DNA follows: TGTGCCAGCAGCCCCGCGGACGGCTCTGGAAACACCATATATTTT.

V usage is TRBV7-9 and J usage is TRBJ2-7; tentative D call: TRBD2 (6 bases). Trimming removed 1 base at V and 6 bases at J, with 13 bases between. Germline CDR1 is SEHNR and CDR2 is FQNEAQ (reference sequence). The CDR3 sequence is 14 residues long. CDR3 bases: TGTGCCAGCAGCTTAGGACTAGACATGGGCGAGCAGTACTTC. Protein: CASSLGLDMGEQYF. Full variable domain (remainder filled in from reference TRBV7-9 and TRBJ2-7): DTGVSQNPRHKITKRGQNVTFRCDPISEHNRLYWYRQTLGQGPEFLTYFQNEAQLEKSRLLSDRFSAERPKGSFSTLEIQRTEQGDSAMYLCASSLGLDMGEQYFGPGTRLTVT.

This chain links TRBV5-6 with TRBJ2-7, with 8 positions matching TRBD2. Germline V gene data show CDR1 as SGHDT and CDR2 as YYEEEE. The trim removed 3 bases at V and 4 bases at J, leaving 15 bases unmatched. There are 17 residues in the CDR3. This CDR3 reads CASSSGLEIEGIYEQYF. CDR3 DNA: TGTGCCAGCAGCTCGGGACTAGAGATTGAGGGAATATACGAGCAGTACTTC.

The rearrangement links TRBV28 to TRBJ2-1; 8 nucleotides align to TRBD2. The germline gives CDR1 MDHEN, CDR2 SYDVKM. This CDR3 contains 17 residues. With V trimmed by 5 bases and J by 0 bases, 9 bases remained unmatched. CDR3 nucleotides: TGTGCCAGCAGTCCCCGGGGGGGGTCGAGCTCCTACAATGAGCAGTTCTTC. This codes for CASSPRGGSSSYNEQFF.

J is TRBJ2-3 and V is TRBV16; possible D gene TRBD1, 6 bases. Looked up from germline, CDR1 is KGHSY and CDR2 is FQNENV. V was clipped by 3 bases and J by 0 bases, with 16 bases between them. The CDR3 has 17 amino acids. CDR3 sequence reads: CASSHPRDTSSTDTQYF. The CDR3 nucleotides are TGTGCCAGCAGCCACCCTAGGGACACCTCTAGCACAGATACGCAGTATTTT.

In this sample, this clone turned up once. V is TRBV21-1 and J is TRBJ2-2; TRBD1, the table's D call, was not compared with the DNA. TRBV21-1 is reported as a pseudogene. The CDR3 runs to 15 residues. CDR3 protein: CASSPGRQGTGELFF. The CDR3 DNA follows: TGTGCCAGCAGCCCCGGAAGACAGGGGACCGGGGAGCTGTTTTTT.

This clone was observed a few times. This chain joins TRBV2 and TRBJ1-4; 7 nucleotides match TRBD1. J was trimmed by 10 bases and V by 5 bases; bases with no gene match: 10. Germline V CDR1 and CDR2: SNHLY, FYNNEI. The CDR3 runs 14 residues. The CDR3 DNA is TGTGCCAGCAGTTGGGACAGCGCGGCCGGAAAACTGTTTTTT. It specifies CASSWDSAAGKLFF.

The J gene is TRBJ2-2, the V gene TRBV28; D gene unclear. Looked up from germline, CDR1 is MDHEN and CDR2 is SYDVKM. The CDR3 extends over 11 amino acids. V lost 6 bases and J 2 bases, leaving 1 base between the germline ends. This CDR3 reads CASSNTGELFF. As DNA, the CDR3 is TGTGCCAGCAGCAACACCGGGGAGCTGTTTTTT.

The rearrangement joins TRBV5-1 to TRBJ2-3; D ambiguous. CDR1 is SGHRS and CDR2 is YFSETQ in the germline V gene. The V end lost 1 base, the J end lost 0 bases, and 15 bases lay between the germline ends. This CDR3 has 17 amino acids. In DNA form, the CDR3 reads TGCGCCAGCAGCTTGTCCGGAACTTTTCCTAGCACAGATACGCAGTATTTT. Translating it yields CASSLSGTFPSTDTQYF.

The chain joins TRBV6-5 to TRBJ1-6; 9 bases are shared with TRBD1. V dropped 2 bases and J dropped 9; count of bases not matched to a gene: 5. The CDR3 runs 15 residues. CDR1 and CDR2 (germline): MNHEY, SVGAGI. CDR3 protein: CASSYRTGVSSPLHF. CDR3 in DNA: TGTGCCAGCAGTTACCGGACAGGGGTTAGTTCACCCCTCCACTTT.

The chain joins TRBV11-2 to TRBJ1-2, with D perhaps TRBD1 (5 bases). The V and J ends lost 1 base and 8 bases respectively, with 8 bases between them. The CDR3 runs to 12 residues. Germline V gene lookup returns CDR1 SGHAT and CDR2 FQNNGV. CDR3 nucleotide sequence: TGTGCCAGCAGCTTAGCTGGGGGGGGCTACACCTTC. This translates into CASSLAGGGYTF.